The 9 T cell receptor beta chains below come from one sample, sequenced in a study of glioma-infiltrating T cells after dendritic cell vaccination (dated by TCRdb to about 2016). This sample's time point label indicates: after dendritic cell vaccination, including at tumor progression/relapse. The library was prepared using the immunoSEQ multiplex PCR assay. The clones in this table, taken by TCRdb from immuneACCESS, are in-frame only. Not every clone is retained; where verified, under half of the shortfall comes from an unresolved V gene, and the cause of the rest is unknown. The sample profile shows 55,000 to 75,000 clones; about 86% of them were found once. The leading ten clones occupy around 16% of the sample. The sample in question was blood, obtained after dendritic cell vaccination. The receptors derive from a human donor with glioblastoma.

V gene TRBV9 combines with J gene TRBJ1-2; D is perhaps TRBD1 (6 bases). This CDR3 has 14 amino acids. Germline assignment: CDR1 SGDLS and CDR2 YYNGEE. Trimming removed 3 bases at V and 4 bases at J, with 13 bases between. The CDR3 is CASSGTGTPYGYTF. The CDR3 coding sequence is TGTGCCAGCAGCGGAACCGGGACACCCTATGGCTACACCTTC.

CDR3 residues: CASSFAIMNTEAFF. The CDR3 bases are TGTGCCAGCAGCTTCGCTATAATGAACACTGAAGCTTTCTTT. The chain is built from TRBV11-2 and TRBJ1-1; the D is unclear. CDR1 SGHAT and CDR2 FQNNGV come from the germline V gene. Trimming shortened V by 3 bases and J by 0 bases, and 8 bases separated the two germline ends. The CDR3 extends over 14 amino acids.

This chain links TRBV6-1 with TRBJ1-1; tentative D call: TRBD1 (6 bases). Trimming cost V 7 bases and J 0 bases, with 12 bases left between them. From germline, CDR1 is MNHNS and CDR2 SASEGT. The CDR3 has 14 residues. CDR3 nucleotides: TGTGCCAGCACTCCCGGGACAATGAACACTGAAGCTTTCTTT. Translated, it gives CASTPGTMNTEAFF.

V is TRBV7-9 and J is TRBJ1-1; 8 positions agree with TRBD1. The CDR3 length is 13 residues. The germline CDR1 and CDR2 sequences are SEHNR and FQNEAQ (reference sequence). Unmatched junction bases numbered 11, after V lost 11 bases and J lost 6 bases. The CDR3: CAAVVDRASEAFF. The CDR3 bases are TGTGCCGCGGTAGTGGACAGGGCCTCTGAAGCTTTCTTT.

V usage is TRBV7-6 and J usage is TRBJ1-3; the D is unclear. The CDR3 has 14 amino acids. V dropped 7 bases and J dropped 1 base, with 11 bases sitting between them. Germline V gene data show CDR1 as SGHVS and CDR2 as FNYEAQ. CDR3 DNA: TGTGCCAGCACTAATGCGGGATCTGGAAACACCATATATTTT. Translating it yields CASTNAGSGNTIYF. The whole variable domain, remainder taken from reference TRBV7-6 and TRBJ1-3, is GAGVSQSPRYKVTKRGQDVALRCDPISGHVSLYWYRQALGQGPEFLTYFNYEAQQDKSGLPNDRFSAERPEGSISTLTIQRTEQRDSAMYRCASTNAGSGNTIYFGEGSWLTVV.

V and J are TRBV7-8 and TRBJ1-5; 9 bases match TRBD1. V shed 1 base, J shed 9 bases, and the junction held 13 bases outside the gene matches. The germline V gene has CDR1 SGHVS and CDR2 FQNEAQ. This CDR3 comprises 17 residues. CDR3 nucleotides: TGTGCCAGCAGCTTAGGGAGGCCGGGACAGGGCCTTAGGCCCCAGCATTTT. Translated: CASSLGRPGQGLRPQHF.

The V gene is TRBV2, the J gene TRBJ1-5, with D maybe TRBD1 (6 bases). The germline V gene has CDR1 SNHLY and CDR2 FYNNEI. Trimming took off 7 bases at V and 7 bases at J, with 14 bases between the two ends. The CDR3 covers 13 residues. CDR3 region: CASNGGLEQPQHF. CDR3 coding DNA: TGTGCCAGCAACGGGGGGCTAGAGCAGCCCCAGCATTTT.

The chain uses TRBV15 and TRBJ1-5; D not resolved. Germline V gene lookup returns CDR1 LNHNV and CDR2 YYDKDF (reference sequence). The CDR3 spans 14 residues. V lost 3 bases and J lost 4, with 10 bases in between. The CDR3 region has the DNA TGTGCCACCAGCAGGATCGTACGGAATCAGCCCCAGCATTTT. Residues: CATSRIVRNQPQHF.

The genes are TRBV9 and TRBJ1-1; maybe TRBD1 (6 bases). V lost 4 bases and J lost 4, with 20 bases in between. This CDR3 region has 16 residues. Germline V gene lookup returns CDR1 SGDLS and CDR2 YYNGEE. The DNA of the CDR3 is TGTGCCAGCAGCCCGAGCAGGTTGAGAGGGGGCACTGAAGCTTTCTTT. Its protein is CASSPSRLRGGTEAFF.